One sample yielded the 7 T cell receptor beta chains listed below, sequenced in a study of T cells in Graves' hyperthyroidism and ophthalmopathy. Amplified TCR beta CDR3 regions came from RNA transcripts. The study used the HTBI primer set for a first-round RT-PCR of the TCR CDR3. TCRdb analysed the multiplex PCR reads with MiXCR anew, one entry per CDR3 protein. The table lists around 600,000 distinct CDR3 sequences, roughly 15% of them singletons. The sample taken for sequencing was blood. The receptors come from a woman in her forties or fifties with Graves' ophthalmopathy.

This clonotype was observed at least ten times. Here the CDR3 DNA reads TGTGCCAGCAGTTACTCGACGGGAGGTATCTCCGAGCAGTACTTC. Amino acids: CASSYSTGGISEQYF. The V gene is TRBV6-2 or TRBV6-3, the J gene TRBJ2-7, with 7 bases matching TRBD2. The junction had 8 bases not matched to a gene; V was cut back by 0 bases and J by 6 bases. This CDR3 is built from 15 residues. Germline CDR1 reads MNHEY; CDR2 reads SVGEGT.

About this clonotype itself: A much larger clone sits a single nucleotide away, making a read error possible. V and J are TRBV2 and TRBJ2-5; 13 bases map to TRBD2. CDR3 length: 16 residues. With 6 bases clipped from V and 4 bases from J, the junction kept 8 bases outside the gene matches. CDR1 is SNHLY and CDR2 is FYNNEI in the germline V gene. The CDR3 loop is CASRPRTSGSGETQYF. In DNA, the CDR3 is TGTGCCAGCAGACCTCGGACTAGCGGGAGTGGAGAGACCCAGTACTTC.

This chain links TRBV7-9 with TRBJ1-2; no firm D call. CDR3 size: 13 residues. Trimming took off 5 bases at V and 8 bases at J, with 15 bases between the two ends. Germline V gene lookup returns CDR1 SEHNR and CDR2 FQNEAQ (reference sequence). Here the CDR3 DNA reads TGTGCCAGCAGCAAACACTTGGTGCGAGGCTACACCTTC. Residues: CASSKHLVRGYTF.

This clonotype was seen repeatedly, ten times or more. The chain joins TRBV6-6 to TRBJ2-5; D possibly uses TRBD1 or TRBD2 (6 bases each). V lost 2 bases, J lost 9 bases, and 13 bases lay in between. Germline V lookup: CDR1 MNHNY, CDR2 SVGAGI (reference sequence). The CDR3 sequence is 13 residues long. As DNA, the CDR3 is TGTGCCAGCAGTTACGGACAGTGGGAGGCCCAGTACTTC. This gives the protein CASSYGQWEAQYF.

At least ten counts were recorded for this clonotype. The chain joins TRBV6-1 to TRBJ2-7; a possible D gene is TRBD1 (5 bases). The CDR3 covers 15 residues. The V and J ends lost 6 bases and 2 bases respectively, with 17 bases between them. CDR1 is MNHNS, CDR2 SASEGT, per germline. The CDR3 DNA follows: TGTGCCAGCAGCGGCGGACACATGACGGCCTACGAGCAGTACTTC. Its protein is CASSGGHMTAYEQYF.

The CDR3 nucleotides are TGTGCCAGCAGCAAAAACGCGGGGGCCACTGAAGCTTTCTTT. This codes for CASSKNAGATEAFF. The rearrangement links TRBV7-2 to TRBJ1-1, with D maybe TRBD1 (6 bases). Germline CDR1 SGHTA, CDR2 FQGNSA. The CDR3 length is 14 residues. V was shortened by 5 bases and J by 4 bases, with 14 bases between the two germline ends.

This clonotype was detected ten times or more. The chain has TRBV19 and TRBJ1-1, with a possible D match to TRBD1 (5 bases). Trimming cost V 6 bases and J 2 bases, with 28 bases left between them. CDR1 LNHDA and CDR2 SQIVND come from the germline V gene (reference sequence). The CDR3 sequence is 19 residues long. In DNA, the CDR3 is TGTGCCAGTAGAACATGGCGGCAGCGACTTGGGGGTGCCAACACTGAAGCTTTCTTT. Translated: CASRTWRQRLGGANTEAFF.